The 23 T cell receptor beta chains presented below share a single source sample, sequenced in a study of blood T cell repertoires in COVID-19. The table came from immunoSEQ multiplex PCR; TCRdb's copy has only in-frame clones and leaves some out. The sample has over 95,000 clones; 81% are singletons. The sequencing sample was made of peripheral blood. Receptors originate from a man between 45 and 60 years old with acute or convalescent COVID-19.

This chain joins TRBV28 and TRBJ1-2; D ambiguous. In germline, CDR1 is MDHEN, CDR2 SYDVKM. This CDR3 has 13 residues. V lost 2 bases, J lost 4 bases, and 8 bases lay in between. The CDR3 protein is CASSLGPSYGYTF. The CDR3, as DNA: TGTGCCAGCAGTTTAGGGCCTTCCTATGGCTACACCTTC.

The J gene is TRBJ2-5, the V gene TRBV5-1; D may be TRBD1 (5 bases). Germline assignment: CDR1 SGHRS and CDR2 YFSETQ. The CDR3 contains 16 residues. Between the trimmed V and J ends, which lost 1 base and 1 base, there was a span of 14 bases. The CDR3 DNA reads TGCGCCAGCAGCTTGTCCCTAGACAGAACCCAAGAGACCCAGTACTTC. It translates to CASSLSLDRTQETQYF.

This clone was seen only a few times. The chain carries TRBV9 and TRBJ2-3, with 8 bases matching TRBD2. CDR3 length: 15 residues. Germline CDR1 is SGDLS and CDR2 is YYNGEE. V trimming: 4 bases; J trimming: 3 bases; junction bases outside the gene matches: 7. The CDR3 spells CASSYGGAKTDTQYF. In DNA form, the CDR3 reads TGTGCCAGCAGCTACGGGGGGGCCAAGACAGATACGCAGTATTTT. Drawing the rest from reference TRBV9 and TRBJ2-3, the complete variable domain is DSGVTQTPKHLITATGQRVTLRCSPRSGDLSVYWYQQSLDQGLQFLIQYYNGEERAKGNILERFSAQQFPDLHSELNLSSLELGDSALYFCASSYGGAKTDTQYFGPGTRLTVL.

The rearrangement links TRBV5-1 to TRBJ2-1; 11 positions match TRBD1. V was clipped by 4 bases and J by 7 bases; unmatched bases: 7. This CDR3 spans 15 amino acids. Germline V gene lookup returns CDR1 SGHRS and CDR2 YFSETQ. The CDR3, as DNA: TGCGCCAGCAGCCCCGGACAGGGGGCGAGGAATGAGCAGTTCTTC. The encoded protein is CASSPGQGARNEQFF.

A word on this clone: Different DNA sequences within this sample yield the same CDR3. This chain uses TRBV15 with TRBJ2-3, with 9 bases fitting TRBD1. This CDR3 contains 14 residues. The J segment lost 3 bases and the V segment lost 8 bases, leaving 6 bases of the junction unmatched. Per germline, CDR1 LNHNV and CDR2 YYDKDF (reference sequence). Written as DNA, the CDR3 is TGTGCCACCTCGAGACAGGGGGGGACAGATACGCAGTATTTT. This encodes CATSRQGGTDTQYF.

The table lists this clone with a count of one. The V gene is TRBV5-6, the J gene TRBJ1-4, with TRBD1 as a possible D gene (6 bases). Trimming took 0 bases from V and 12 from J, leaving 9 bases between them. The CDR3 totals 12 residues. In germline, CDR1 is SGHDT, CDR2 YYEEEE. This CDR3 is CASSLGGLELFF. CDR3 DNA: TGTGCCAGCAGCTTGGGGGGGCTCGAACTGTTTTTT.

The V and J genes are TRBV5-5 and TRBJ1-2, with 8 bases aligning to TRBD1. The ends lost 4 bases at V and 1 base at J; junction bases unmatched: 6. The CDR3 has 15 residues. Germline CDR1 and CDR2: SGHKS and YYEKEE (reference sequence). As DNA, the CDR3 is TGTGCCAGCAGCCCCGGACAGGGAGGTAACTATGGCTACACCTTC. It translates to CASSPGQGGNYGYTF.

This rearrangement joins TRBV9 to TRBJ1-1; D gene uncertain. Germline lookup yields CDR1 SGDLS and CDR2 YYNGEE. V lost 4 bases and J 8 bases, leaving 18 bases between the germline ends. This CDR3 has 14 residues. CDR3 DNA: TGTGCCAGCAGCCGCCTCGCGGGGTCTTCAGAAGCTTTCTTT. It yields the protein CASSRLAGSSEAFF.

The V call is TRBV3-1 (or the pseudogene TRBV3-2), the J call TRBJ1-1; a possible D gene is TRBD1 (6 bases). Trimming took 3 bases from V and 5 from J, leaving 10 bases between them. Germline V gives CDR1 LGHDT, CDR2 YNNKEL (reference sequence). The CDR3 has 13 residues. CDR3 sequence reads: CASSQGAGTEAFF. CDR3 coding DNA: TGTGCCAGCAGCCAGGGGGCAGGGACTGAAGCTTTCTTT.

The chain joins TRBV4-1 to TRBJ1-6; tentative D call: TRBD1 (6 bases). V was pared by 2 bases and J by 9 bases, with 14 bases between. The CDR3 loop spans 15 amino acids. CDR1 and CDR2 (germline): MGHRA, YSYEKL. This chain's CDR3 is CASSQQSTGISPLHF. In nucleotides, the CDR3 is TGCGCCAGCAGCCAACAATCGACAGGAATTTCACCCCTCCACTTT.

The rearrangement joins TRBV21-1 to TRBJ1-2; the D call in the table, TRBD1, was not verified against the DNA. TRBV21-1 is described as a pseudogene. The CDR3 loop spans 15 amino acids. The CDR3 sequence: CASSAPGQGARGYTF. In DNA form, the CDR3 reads TGTGCCAGCAGCGCGCCGGGACAGGGGGCGAGGGGCTACACCTTC.

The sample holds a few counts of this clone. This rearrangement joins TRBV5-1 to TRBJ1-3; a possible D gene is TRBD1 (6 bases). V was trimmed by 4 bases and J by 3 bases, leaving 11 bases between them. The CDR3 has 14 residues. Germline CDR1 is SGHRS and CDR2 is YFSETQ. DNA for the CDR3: TGCGCCAGCAGCAGGGCAGGGGTTGGAAACACCATATATTTT. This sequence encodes CASSRAGVGNTIYF.

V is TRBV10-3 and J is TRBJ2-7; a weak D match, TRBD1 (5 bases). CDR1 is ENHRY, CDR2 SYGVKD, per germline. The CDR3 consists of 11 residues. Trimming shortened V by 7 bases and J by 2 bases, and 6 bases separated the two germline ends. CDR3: CAIKQAYEQYF. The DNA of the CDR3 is TGTGCCATCAAACAGGCCTACGAGCAGTACTTC.

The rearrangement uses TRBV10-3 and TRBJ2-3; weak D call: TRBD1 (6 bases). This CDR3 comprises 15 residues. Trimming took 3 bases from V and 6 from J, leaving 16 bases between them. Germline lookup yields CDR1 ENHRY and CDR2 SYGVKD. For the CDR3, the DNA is TGTGCCATCAGTGACAACAGGGAAACAACGGATACGCAGTATTTT. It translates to CAISDNRETTDTQYF.

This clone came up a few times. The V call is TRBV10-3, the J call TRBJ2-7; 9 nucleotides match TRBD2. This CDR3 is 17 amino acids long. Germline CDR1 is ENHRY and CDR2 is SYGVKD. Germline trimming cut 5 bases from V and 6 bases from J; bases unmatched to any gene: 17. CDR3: CAISNPRGAGGVAEQYF. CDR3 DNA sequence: TGTGCCATCAGTAACCCCCGAGGAGCGGGGGGAGTGGCCGAGCAGTACTTC.

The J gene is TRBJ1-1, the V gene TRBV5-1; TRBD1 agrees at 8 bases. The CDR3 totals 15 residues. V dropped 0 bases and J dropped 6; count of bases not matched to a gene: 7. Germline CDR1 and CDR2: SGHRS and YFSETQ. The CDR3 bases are TGCGCCAGCAGCTTGGCCCCGGGCAGGGGGCCTGAAGCTTTCTTT. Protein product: CASSLAPGRGPEAFF.

The CDR3 here is CATVTGYTPGSQHF. As DNA, the CDR3 is TGTGCCACCGTAACAGGCTACACCCCCGGGTCCCAGCATTTT. This chain joins TRBV24-1 and TRBJ1-5; a weak D match, TRBD1 (5 bases). Trimming took 9 bases from V and 11 from J, leaving 22 bases between them. The CDR3 spans 14 residues. Germline V gene lookup returns CDR1 KGHDR and CDR2 SFDVKD.

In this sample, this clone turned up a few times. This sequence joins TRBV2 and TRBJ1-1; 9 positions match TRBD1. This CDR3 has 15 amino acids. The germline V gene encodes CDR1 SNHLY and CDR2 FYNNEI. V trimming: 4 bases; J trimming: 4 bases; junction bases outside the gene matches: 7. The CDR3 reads CASSASPTGGTEAFF. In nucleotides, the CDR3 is TGTGCCAGCAGTGCTTCTCCGACAGGGGGCACTGAAGCTTTCTTT. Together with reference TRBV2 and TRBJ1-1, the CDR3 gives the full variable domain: EPEVTQTPSHQVTQMGQEVILRCVPISNHLYFYWYRQILGQKVEFLVSFYNNEISEKSEIFDDQFSVERPDGSNFTLKIRSTKLEDSAMYFCASSASPTGGTEAFFGQGTRLTVV.

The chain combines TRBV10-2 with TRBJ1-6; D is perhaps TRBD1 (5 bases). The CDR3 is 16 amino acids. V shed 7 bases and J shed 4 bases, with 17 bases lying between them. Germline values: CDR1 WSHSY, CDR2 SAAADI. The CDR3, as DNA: TGCGCCAGCAACCCCAAAAACGACAGATATAATTCACCCCTCCACTTT. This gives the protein CASNPKNDRYNSPLHF.

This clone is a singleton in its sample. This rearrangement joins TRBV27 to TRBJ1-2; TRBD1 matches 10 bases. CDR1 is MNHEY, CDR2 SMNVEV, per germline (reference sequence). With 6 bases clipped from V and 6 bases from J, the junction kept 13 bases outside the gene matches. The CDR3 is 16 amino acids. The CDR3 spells CASRYRGTGALDGYTF. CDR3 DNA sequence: TGTGCCAGCAGATACCGCGGGACAGGGGCTTTGGATGGCTACACCTTC.

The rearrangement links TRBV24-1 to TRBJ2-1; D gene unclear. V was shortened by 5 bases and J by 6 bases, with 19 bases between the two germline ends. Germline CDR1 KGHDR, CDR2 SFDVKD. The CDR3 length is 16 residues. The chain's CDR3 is CATSVRDNPFSNEQFF. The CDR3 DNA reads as TGTGCCACCAGTGTTCGAGACAACCCTTTTTCCAATGAGCAGTTCTTC.

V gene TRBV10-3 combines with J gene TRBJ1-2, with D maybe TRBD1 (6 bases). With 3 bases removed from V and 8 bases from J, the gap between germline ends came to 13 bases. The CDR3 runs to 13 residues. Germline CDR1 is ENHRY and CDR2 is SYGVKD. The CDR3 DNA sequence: TGTGCCATCAGTGAAAAGACAGGAGGAGGCTACACCTTC. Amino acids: CAISEKTGGGYTF.

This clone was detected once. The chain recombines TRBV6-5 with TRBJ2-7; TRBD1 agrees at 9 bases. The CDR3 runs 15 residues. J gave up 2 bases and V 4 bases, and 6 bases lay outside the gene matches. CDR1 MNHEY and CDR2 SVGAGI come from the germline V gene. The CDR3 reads CASSSAGTGPYEQYF. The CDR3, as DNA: TGTGCCAGCAGTTCTGCCGGGACAGGGCCCTACGAGCAGTACTTC.